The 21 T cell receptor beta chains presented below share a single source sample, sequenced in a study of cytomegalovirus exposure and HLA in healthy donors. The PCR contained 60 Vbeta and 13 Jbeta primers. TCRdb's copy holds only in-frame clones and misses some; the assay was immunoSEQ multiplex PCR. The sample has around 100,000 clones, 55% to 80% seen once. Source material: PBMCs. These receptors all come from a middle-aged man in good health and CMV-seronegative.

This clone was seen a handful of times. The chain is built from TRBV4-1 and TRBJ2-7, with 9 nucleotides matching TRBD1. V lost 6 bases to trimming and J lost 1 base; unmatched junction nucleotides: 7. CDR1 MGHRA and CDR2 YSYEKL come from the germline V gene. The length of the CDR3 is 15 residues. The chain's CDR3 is CASRRAGTGSYEQYF. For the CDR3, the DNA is TGCGCCAGCAGGAGAGCCGGGACAGGGTCCTACGAGCAGTACTTC.

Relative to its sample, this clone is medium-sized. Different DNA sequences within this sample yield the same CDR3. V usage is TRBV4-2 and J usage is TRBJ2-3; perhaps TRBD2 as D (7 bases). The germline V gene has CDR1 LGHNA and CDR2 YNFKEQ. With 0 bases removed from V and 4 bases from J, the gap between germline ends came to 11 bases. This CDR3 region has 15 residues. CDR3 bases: TGTGCCAGCAGCCAAGAGAGGGGGGGCCCAGATACGCAGTATTTT. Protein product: CASSQERGGPDTQYF.

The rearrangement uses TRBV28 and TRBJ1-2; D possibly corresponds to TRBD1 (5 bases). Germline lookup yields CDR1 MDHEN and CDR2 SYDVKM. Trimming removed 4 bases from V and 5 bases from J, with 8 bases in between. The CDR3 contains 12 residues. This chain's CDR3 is CASSWGQYGYTF. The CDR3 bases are TGTGCCAGCAGTTGGGGCCAATATGGCTACACCTTC.

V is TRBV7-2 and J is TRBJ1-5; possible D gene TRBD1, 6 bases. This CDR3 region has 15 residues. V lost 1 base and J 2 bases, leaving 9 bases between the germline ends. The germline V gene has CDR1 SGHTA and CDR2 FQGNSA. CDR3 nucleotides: TGTGCCAGCAGCTTAGGAGGGGGTGGCAATCAGCCCCAGCATTTT. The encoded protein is CASSLGGGGNQPQHF.

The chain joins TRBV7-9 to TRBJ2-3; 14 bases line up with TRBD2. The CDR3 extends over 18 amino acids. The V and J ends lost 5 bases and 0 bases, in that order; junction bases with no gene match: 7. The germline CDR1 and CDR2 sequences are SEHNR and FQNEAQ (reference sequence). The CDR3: CASSHGTSGGTSTDTQYF. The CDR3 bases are TGTGCCAGCAGCCATGGGACTAGCGGGGGCACTAGCACAGATACGCAGTATTTT.

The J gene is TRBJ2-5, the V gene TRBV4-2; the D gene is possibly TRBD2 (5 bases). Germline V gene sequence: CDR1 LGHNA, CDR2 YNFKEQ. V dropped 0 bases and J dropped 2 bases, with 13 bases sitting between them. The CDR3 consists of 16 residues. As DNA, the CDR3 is TGTGCCAGCAGCCAAGAGAGGGTCGGGGAGCAAGAGACCCAGTACTTC. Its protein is CASSQERVGEQETQYF.

Here the CDR3 reads CSVRQGWAGELFF. The CDR3 nucleotides are TGCAGCGTTCGACAGGGTTGGGCCGGGGAGCTGTTTTTT. The V gene is TRBV29-1, the J gene TRBJ2-2; 7 positions agree with TRBD1. The ends lost 5 bases at V and 6 bases at J; junction bases unmatched: 6. The CDR3 runs 13 residues. The V gene's germline CDR1 is SQVTM and CDR2 ANQGSEA.

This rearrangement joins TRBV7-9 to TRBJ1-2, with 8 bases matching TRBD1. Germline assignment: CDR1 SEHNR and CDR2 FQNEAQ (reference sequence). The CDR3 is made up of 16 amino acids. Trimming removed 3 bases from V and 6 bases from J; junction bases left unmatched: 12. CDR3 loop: CASSFGTGLLRDGYTF. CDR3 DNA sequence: TGTGCCAGCAGCTTCGGGACAGGTCTCCTAAGGGATGGCTACACCTTC.

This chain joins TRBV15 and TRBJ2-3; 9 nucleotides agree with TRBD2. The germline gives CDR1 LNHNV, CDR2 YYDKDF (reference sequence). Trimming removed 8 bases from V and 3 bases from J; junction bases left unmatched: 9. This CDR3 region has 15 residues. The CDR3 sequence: CATLSGGKGTDTQYF. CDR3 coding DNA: TGTGCCACCTTAAGCGGGGGGAAAGGGACAGATACGCAGTATTTT.

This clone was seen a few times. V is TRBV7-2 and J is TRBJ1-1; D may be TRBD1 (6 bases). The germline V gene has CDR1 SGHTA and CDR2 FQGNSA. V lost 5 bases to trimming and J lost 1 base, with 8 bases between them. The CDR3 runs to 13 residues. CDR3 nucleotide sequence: TGTGCCAGCAGCACACAGGGGAACACTGAAGCTTTCTTT. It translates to CASSTQGNTEAFF.

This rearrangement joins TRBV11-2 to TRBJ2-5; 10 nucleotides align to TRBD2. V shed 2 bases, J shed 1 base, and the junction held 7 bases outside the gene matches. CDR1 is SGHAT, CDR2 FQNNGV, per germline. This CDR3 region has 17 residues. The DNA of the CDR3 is TGTGCCAGCAGCTTAACTCTGCTAGCGGGGGCCCAAGAGACCCAGTACTTC. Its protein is CASSLTLLAGAQETQYF.

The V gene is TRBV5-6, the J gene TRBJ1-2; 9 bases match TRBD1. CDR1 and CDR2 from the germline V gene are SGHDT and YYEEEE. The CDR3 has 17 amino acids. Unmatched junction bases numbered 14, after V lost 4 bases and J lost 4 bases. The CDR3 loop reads CASSPRMDRGSSYGYTF. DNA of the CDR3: TGTGCCAGCAGCCCACGAATGGACAGGGGATCATCCTATGGCTACACCTTC.

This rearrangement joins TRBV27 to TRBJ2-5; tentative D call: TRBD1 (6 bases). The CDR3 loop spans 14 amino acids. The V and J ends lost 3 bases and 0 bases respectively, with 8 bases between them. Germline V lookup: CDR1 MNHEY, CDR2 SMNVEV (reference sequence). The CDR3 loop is CASSFRDNQETQYF. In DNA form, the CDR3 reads TGTGCCAGCAGTTTCCGGGACAACCAAGAGACCCAGTACTTC.

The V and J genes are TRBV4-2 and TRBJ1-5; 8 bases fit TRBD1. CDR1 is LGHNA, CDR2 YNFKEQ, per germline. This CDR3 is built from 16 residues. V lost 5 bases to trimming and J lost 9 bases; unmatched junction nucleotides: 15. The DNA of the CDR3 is TGTGCCAGCAGCTCAATCGCAGGGGGCGCGGATACGCCCCAGCATTTT. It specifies CASSSIAGGADTPQHF.

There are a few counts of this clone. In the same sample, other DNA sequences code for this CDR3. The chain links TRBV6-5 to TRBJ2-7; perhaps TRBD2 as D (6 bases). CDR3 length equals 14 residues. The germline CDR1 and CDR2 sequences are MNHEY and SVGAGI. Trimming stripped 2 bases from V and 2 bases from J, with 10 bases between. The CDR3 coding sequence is TGTGCCAGCAGTTACGGTTGGGGGGCCTACGAGCAGTACTTC. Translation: CASSYGWGAYEQYF.

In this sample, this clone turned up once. CDR3 DNA: TGCGCCAGCAGCCAAGAGCCCGGTGATAATTCACCCCTCCACTTT. Translated: CASSQEPGDNSPLHF. The rearrangement links TRBV4-3 to TRBJ1-6; D ambiguous. The CDR3 contains 15 residues. Trimming removed 0 bases at V and 5 bases at J, with 8 bases between. Germline CDR1 is LGHNA and CDR2 is YSLEER.

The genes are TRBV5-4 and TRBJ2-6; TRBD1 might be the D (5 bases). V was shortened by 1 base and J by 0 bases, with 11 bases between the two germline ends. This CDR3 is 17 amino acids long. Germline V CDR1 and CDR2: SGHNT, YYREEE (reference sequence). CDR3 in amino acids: CASSLRQIFSGANVLTF. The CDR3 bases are TGTGCCAGCAGCTTGAGACAGATCTTCTCTGGGGCCAACGTCCTGACTTTC.

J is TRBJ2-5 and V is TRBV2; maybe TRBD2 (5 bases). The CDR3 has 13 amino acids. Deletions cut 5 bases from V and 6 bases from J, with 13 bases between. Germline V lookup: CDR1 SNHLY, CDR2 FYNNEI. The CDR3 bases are TGTGCCAGCAGTACCGGGGTTATGCAGACCCAGTACTTC. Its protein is CASSTGVMQTQYF.

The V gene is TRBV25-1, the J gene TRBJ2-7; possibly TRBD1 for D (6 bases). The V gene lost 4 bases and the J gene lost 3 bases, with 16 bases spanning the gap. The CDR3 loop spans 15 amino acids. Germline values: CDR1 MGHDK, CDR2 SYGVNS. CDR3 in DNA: TGTGCCAGCAGTGTTCCGGACAGAGTCCTCTACGAGCAGTACTTC. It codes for CASSVPDRVLYEQYF.

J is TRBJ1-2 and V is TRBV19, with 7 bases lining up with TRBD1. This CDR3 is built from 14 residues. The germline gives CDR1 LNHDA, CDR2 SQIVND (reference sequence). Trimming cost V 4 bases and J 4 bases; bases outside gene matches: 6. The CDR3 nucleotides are TGTGCCAGTAGTACCAGGGACAGAGCCTATGGCTACACCTTC. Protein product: CASSTRDRAYGYTF.

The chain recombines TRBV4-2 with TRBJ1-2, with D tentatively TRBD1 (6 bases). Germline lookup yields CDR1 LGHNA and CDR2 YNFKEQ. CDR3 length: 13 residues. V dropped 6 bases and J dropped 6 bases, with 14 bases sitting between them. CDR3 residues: CASRQQGGDGYTF. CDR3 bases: TGTGCCAGCAGACAACAGGGTGGCGATGGCTACACCTTC.